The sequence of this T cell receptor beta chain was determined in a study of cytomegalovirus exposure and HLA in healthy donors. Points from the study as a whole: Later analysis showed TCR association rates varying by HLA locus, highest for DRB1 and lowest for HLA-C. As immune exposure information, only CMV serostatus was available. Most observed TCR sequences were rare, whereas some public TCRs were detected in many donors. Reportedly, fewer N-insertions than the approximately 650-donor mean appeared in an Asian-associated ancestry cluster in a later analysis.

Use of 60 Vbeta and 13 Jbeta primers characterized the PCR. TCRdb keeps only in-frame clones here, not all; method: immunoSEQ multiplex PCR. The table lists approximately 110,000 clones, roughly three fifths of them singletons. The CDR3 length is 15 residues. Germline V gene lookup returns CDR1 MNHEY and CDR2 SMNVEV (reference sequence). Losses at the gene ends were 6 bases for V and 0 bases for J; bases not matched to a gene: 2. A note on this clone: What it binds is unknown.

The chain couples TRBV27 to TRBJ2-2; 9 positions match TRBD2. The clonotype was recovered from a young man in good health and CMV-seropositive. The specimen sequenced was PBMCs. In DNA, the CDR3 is TGTGCCAGCAGGCTAGCGGGGTCGAACACCGGGGAGCTGTTTTTT. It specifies CASRLAGSNTGELFF.